A single sample gave rise to the 29 T cell receptor beta chains below, sequenced in a study of human T cells and chemical hapten exposure. Via MiXCR, TCRdb re-called the RACE reads, giving one row per CDR3 protein. The top ten clones hold over 2% of a sample with about 99,000 distinct CDR3 sequences, around 12% of them seen once. Time point in this sample: patch test 1, 2 weeks after DPC sensitization. The sample's treatment: therapeutic diphenylcyclopropenone sensitization with weekly scalp DPC. Sequences were derived from whole blood, sampled in connection with sensitization to the hapten diphenylcyclopropenone (DPC). These receptor sequences come from a woman in her thirties or forties with alopecia areata. Some clones in this sample may be carry-over from other donors' samples.

This chain connects TRBV5-1 to TRBJ1-6; 8 nucleotides agree with TRBD1. This CDR3 has 15 amino acids. V shed 4 bases and J 5 bases; nucleotides not matched to a gene: 5. Germline loops: CDR1 SGHRS, CDR2 YFSETQ. The DNA for the CDR3 is TGCGCCAGCAGCGCCGGACAGGGTAATAATTCACCCCTCCACTTT. Translation gives CASSAGQGNNSPLHF.

This clonotype has only a few counts. This chain uses TRBV20-1 with TRBJ2-1, with D unclear. The V end was cut by 0 bases, the J end by 1 base, with 13 bases between. The CDR3 contains 16 residues. Germline V gives CDR1 DFQATT, CDR2 SNEGSKA (reference sequence). The CDR3 DNA reads as TGCAGTGCTAGAGATTGGGCGGAGACTTCCTACAATGAGCAGTTCTTC. The encoded protein is CSARDWAETSYNEQFF.

As DNA, the CDR3 is TGTGCCAGCAGTGTCTGGGGACAGGGAGACACCGGGGAGCTGTTTTTT. Amino acid sequence: CASSVWGQGDTGELFF. The V and J genes are TRBV6-1 and TRBJ2-2, with 9 bases lining up with TRBD1. CDR3 size: 16 residues. CDR1 is MNHNS and CDR2 is SASEGT in the germline V gene. With V trimmed by 4 bases and J by 3 bases, 6 bases remained unmatched.

The chain links TRBV24-1 to TRBJ2-7, with D perhaps TRBD1 or TRBD2 (5 bases each). Trimming removed 2 bases from V and 7 bases from J, with 17 bases in between. Germline-derived CDR1 and CDR2 are KGHDR and SFDVKD. This CDR3 is built from 15 residues. CDR3 nucleotides: TGTGCCACCAGTGATTCGGGACGCTCTTTACGAGAGCAGTACTTC. Residues: CATSDSGRSLREQYF.

This clonotype came up many times. The gene calls are TRBV28 and TRBJ2-2, with D perhaps TRBD2 (5 bases). Trimming cost V 3 bases and J 4 bases, with 15 bases left between them. Germline V gene sequence: CDR1 MDHEN, CDR2 SYDVKM. CDR3 size: 16 residues. The CDR3 here is CASSLEIALGTGELFF. Written as DNA, the CDR3 is TGTGCCAGCAGTTTGGAGATAGCGCTTGGCACCGGGGAGCTGTTTTTT. Based on the CDR3 plus reference TRBV28 and TRBJ2-2, the full variable domain is DVKVTQSSRYLVKRTGEKVFLECVQDMDHENMFWYRQDPGLGLRLIYFSYDVKMKEKGDIPEGYSVSREKKERFSLILESASTNQTSMYLCASSLEIALGTGELFFGEGSRLTVL.

This clonotype was seen a handful of times. The chain joins TRBV4-1 to TRBJ2-4; D possibly corresponds to TRBD2 (6 bases). Germline V gene data show CDR1 as MGHRA and CDR2 as YSYEKL. This CDR3 region has 13 residues. Trimming removed 1 base from V and 14 bases from J, with 15 bases in between. The CDR3 sequence: CASSQVTGAPEYF. As DNA, the CDR3 is TGCGCCAGCAGCCAAGTGACGGGAGCGCCTGAGTACTTC.

The chain uses TRBV3-1 and TRBJ2-1; 10 bases map to TRBD2. The CDR3 is 16 residues long. V shed 7 bases and J 10 bases; nucleotides not matched to a gene: 16. Germline assignment: CDR1 LGHDT and CDR2 YNNKEL (reference sequence). As DNA, the CDR3 is TGTGCCAGCAAAAGGGGCCTAGCGGGAGTCGCAGAAGAGCAGTTCTTC. Protein product: CASKRGLAGVAEEQFF.

This clonotype was seen a handful of times. The gene calls are TRBV9 and TRBJ2-2; the D is unclear. Germline lookup yields CDR1 SGDLS and CDR2 YYNGEE. Trimming took off 6 bases at V and 5 bases at J, with 5 bases between the two ends. This CDR3 has 11 amino acids. The CDR3 bases are TGTGCCAGCACCCGTACCGGGGAGCTGTTTTTT. This translates into CASTRTGELFF.

The genes are TRBV20-1 and TRBJ2-7; D is possibly TRBD1 (5 bases). From germline, CDR1 is DFQATT and CDR2 SNEGSKA (reference sequence). Trimming pared 1 base from V and 3 bases from J, leaving 10 bases between. The CDR3 contains 13 residues. The chain's CDR3 is CSARVAGFYEQYF. DNA for the CDR3: TGCAGTGCTAGAGTAGCAGGGTTCTACGAGCAGTACTTC.

The chain recombines TRBV25-1 with TRBJ1-2, with unresolved D. The V end lost 6 bases, the J end lost 0 bases, and 11 bases lay between the germline ends. Germline V gene data show CDR1 as MGHDK and CDR2 as SYGVNS. The CDR3 sequence is 14 residues long. The CDR3 loop reads CASRDGTTNYGYTF. The CDR3 DNA is TGTGCCAGCAGGGACGGAACGACTAACTATGGCTACACCTTC.

The chain is built from TRBV12-3 or TRBV12-4 and TRBJ2-6; TRBD1 matches 12 bases. CDR3 length: 17 amino acids. V shed 5 bases and J 4 bases; nucleotides not matched to a gene: 6. This CDR3 is CASSPGQGASGANVLTF. CDR3 nucleotides: TGTGCCAGCAGTCCGGGACAGGGGGCTTCGGGGGCCAACGTCCTGACTTTC.

This clonotype was seen a few times. J is TRBJ2-3 and V is TRBV6-2 or TRBV6-3, with D tentatively TRBD1 or TRBD2 (5 bases each). Between the trimmed V and J ends, which lost 7 bases and 5 bases, there was a span of 13 bases. This CDR3 has 13 amino acids. The germline CDR1 and CDR2 sequences are MNHEY and SVGEGT. The CDR3: CASTSGTRDTQYF. As DNA, the CDR3 is TGTGCCAGCACCTCCGGGACCAGAGATACGCAGTATTTT.

This clonotype was observed a handful of times. J is TRBJ2-3 and V is TRBV7-9; D might be TRBD2 (5 bases). Trimming pared 0 bases from V and 4 bases from J, leaving 8 bases between. Germline V CDR1 and CDR2: SEHNR, FQNEAQ (reference sequence). This CDR3 comprises 14 residues. In nucleotides, the CDR3 is TGTGCCAGCAGCTTAGCGGGAGCGGCAGATACGCAGTATTTT. This sequence encodes CASSLAGAADTQYF.

There are many counts of this clonotype. The chain joins TRBV5-1 to TRBJ2-1; 7 bases align to TRBD2. The ends lost 4 bases at V and 0 bases at J; junction bases unmatched: 7. This CDR3 has 16 amino acids. Per germline, CDR1 SGHRS and CDR2 YFSETQ. The CDR3 DNA reads as TGCGCCAGCAGCCCAGGAAGCGGGATCTCCTACAATGAGCAGTTCTTC. Translation gives CASSPGSGISYNEQFF.

This chain links TRBV2 with TRBJ2-7; TRBD1 is a possible D gene (5 bases). Germline V gene sequence: CDR1 SNHLY, CDR2 FYNNEI. Between the trimmed V and J ends, which lost 10 bases and 0 bases, there was a span of 10 bases. This CDR3 contains 12 residues. The CDR3 loop reads CAIRASSYEQYF. The CDR3 DNA is TGTGCCATCAGGGCGAGCTCCTACGAGCAGTACTTC.

This clonotype has ten or more counts. The genes are TRBV9 and TRBJ2-2, with D unclear. The CDR3 totals 11 residues. Germline V gene lookup returns CDR1 SGDLS and CDR2 YYNGEE. The V end was cut by 1 base, the J end by 6 bases, with 1 base between. CDR3 sequence (DNA): TGTGCCAGCAGCGTACCCGGGGAGCTGTTTTTT. Its protein is CASSVPGELFF.

J is TRBJ1-6 and V is TRBV6-5; D not certain. V dropped 8 bases and J dropped 6 bases, with 17 bases sitting between them. This CDR3 region has 15 residues. Germline assignment: CDR1 MNHEY and CDR2 SVGAGI. CDR3 sequence (DNA): TGTGCCAGCTCGGGCACATCAACGGCTAATTCACCCCTCCACTTT. It encodes CASSGTSTANSPLHF.

V and J are TRBV7-6 and TRBJ2-2, with TRBD2 matching over 12 bases. Per germline, CDR1 SGHVS and CDR2 FNYEAQ. The CDR3 has 15 amino acids. Trimming removed 6 bases from V and 3 bases from J; junction bases left unmatched: 2. CDR3 nucleotides: TGTGCCAGCAGTTCTAGCGGGAGGGACACCGGGGAGCTGTTTTTT. Protein product: CASSSSGRDTGELFF.

The chain couples TRBV2 to TRBJ2-3, with TRBD1 identical over 8 bases. The CDR3 runs 13 residues. V shed 7 bases and J 6 bases; nucleotides not matched to a gene: 6. The germline CDR1 and CDR2 sequences are SNHLY and FYNNEI. The CDR3 sequence is CASTRQGTDTQYF. DNA of the CDR3: TGTGCCAGCACCCGACAGGGGACCGATACGCAGTATTTT. Supplemented by reference TRBV2 and TRBJ2-3, the full variable domain reads EPEVTQTPSHQVTQMGQEVILRCVPISNHLYFYWYRQILGQKVEFLVSFYNNEISEKSEIFDDQFSVERPDGSNFTLKIRSTKLEDSAMYFCASTRQGTDTQYFGPGTRLTVL.

This chain links TRBV29-1 with TRBJ2-6, with D hard to call. This CDR3 has 13 residues. The V gene lost 5 bases and the J gene lost 1 base, with 6 bases spanning the gap. Germline V gene sequence: CDR1 SQVTM, CDR2 ANQGSEA. For the CDR3, the DNA is TGCAGCGTTTCGAAGTCTGGGGCCAACGTCCTGACTTTC. Protein sequence: CSVSKSGANVLTF.

To note about this clonotype: One junction end disagrees with the germline gene, perhaps due to a read error. The chain carries TRBV7-7 and TRBJ2-5, with D perhaps assigned TRBD1 or TRBD2 (5 bases each). Germline CDR1 reads SSHAT; CDR2 reads FNYEAQ (reference sequence). The length of the CDR3 is 14 residues. The DNA for the CDR3 is TGTGCTAGCAGCTTATGGGGGAACCAAGAGACCCAGTACTTC. It specifies CASSLWGNQETQYF. Full variable domain (rest looked up from reference TRBV7-7 and TRBJ2-5): GAGVSQSPRYKVTKRGQDVTLRCDPISSHATLYWYQQALGQGPEFLTYFNYEAQPDKSGLPSDRFSAERPEGSISTLTIQRTEQRDSAMYRCASSLWGNQETQYFGPGTRLLVL.

The V call is TRBV14, the J call TRBJ2-1, with D perhaps matching TRBD1 (5 bases). Trimming removed 8 bases from V and 8 bases from J, with 13 bases in between. Germline values: CDR1 SGHDN, CDR2 FVKESK. This CDR3 is 12 amino acids long. DNA of the CDR3: TGTGCCAGCCACCCAAGGGGCCATGAGCAGTTCTTC. This codes for CASHPRGHEQFF.

J is TRBJ2-7 and V is TRBV28; D not resolved. This CDR3 is 14 amino acids long. Germline values: CDR1 MDHEN, CDR2 SYDVKM. The ends were cut back, 5 bases at V and 2 bases at J, with 13 bases in the middle. The CDR3 sequence is CASSLGNYPYEQYF. The CDR3 region has the DNA TGTGCCAGCAGTCTAGGGAACTACCCCTACGAGCAGTACTTC.

The chain couples TRBV4-1 to TRBJ2-1; no definite D call. Germline V lookup: CDR1 MGHRA, CDR2 YSYEKL. The V end lost 3 bases, the J end lost 2 bases, and 11 bases lay between the germline ends. The CDR3 has 15 amino acids. The CDR3 reads CASSQEGPPYNEQFF. The CDR3 DNA follows: TGCGCCAGCAGCCAGGAAGGGCCTCCCTACAATGAGCAGTTCTTC.

In its sample, this clonotype was seen a few times. The V gene is TRBV28, the J gene TRBJ2-7; D possibly corresponds to TRBD1 (6 bases). V was cut by 7 bases and J by 2 bases, with 6 bases left in between. Germline V gene lookup returns CDR1 MDHEN and CDR2 SYDVKM. CDR3 length equals 11 residues. CDR3 protein: CASTGAYEQYF. The CDR3 region has the DNA TGTGCCAGCACAGGGGCCTACGAGCAGTACTTC.

A few counts support this clonotype. The genes are TRBV28 and TRBJ2-4; D remains ambiguous. CDR1 MDHEN and CDR2 SYDVKM come from the germline V gene. The CDR3 runs 11 residues. V lost 6 bases and J 7 bases, leaving 7 bases between the germline ends. CDR3 DNA sequence: TGTGCCAGCAGCATCAGTAACATTCAGTACTTC. Its translation is CASSISNIQYF.

This clonotype was seen only a few times. The V call is TRBV18, the J call TRBJ2-5; 8 bases fit TRBD1. V was pared by 3 bases and J by 5 bases, with 8 bases of the junction left unmatched. Germline V lookup: CDR1 KGHSH, CDR2 LQKENI. This CDR3 contains 15 residues. The CDR3 protein is CASSPPGGRRETQYF. The DNA of the CDR3 is TGTGCCAGCTCACCCCCAGGGGGCCGGCGGGAGACCCAGTACTTC.

The chain uses TRBV29-1 and TRBJ2-3; D gene unclear. Germline V gives CDR1 SQVTM, CDR2 ANQGSEA. This CDR3 is 13 amino acids long. Trimming left V 5 bases short and J 0 bases short, with 9 bases between. The CDR3: CSVSAVSTDTQYF. The CDR3 DNA reads as TGCAGCGTTTCTGCGGTTAGCACAGATACGCAGTATTTT.

The rearrangement links TRBV5-4 to TRBJ1-2; 8 bases map to TRBD1. Germline V lookup: CDR1 SGHNT, CDR2 YYREEE (reference sequence). V dropped 5 bases and J dropped 3; count of bases not matched to a gene: 3. The CDR3 sequence is 13 residues long. The CDR3 nucleotides are TGTGCCAGCAGTCAGGGGGCCGACTATGGCTACACCTTC. Amino acids: CASSQGADYGYTF. The whole variable domain, filled in from reference TRBV5-4 and TRBJ1-2, reads ETGVTQSPTHLIKTRGQQVTLRCSSQSGHNTVSWYQQALGQGPQFIFQYYREEENGRGNFPPRFSGLQFPNYSSELNVNALELDDSALYLCASSQGADYGYTFGSGTRLTVV.